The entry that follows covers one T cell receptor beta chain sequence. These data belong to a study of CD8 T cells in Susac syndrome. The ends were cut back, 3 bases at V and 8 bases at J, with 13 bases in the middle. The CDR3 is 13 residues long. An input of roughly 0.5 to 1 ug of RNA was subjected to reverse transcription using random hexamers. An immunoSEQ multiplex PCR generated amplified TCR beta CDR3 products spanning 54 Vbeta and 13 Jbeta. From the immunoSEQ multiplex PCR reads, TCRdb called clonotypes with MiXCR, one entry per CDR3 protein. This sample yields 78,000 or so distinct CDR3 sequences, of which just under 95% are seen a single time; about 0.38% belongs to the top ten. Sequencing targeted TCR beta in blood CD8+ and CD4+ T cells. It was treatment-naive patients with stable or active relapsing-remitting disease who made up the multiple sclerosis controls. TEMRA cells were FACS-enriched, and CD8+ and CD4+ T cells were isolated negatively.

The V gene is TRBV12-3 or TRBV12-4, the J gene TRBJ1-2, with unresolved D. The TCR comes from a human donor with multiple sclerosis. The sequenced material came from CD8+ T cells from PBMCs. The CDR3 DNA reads TGTGCCAGCAGTTTTGCGGTTAGGACGGGCTACACCTTC. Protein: CASSFAVRTGYTF.